Sequencing of this T cell receptor (beta chain) was carried out in a study of OX40 agonist ivuxolimab in advanced cancers. The data were produced by immunoSEQ multiplex PCR, yet TCRdb's version contains in-frame clones alone and is incomplete. The sample shows some 39,000 clones, about 90% of them seen only once. V dropped 0 bases and J dropped 8 bases, with 19 bases sitting between them. Per germline, CDR1 MNHEY and CDR2 SVGAGI. CDR3 length: 16 residues. V usage is TRBV6-5 and J usage is TRBJ1-2; D is uncertain. This specimen consisted of CD4+ or CD8+ T cells sorted from blood, obtained in a trial of the OX40 agonist ivuxolimab. The receptor comes from an adult with an advanced solid tumor such as melanoma, head and neck, liver or kidney cancer. CDR3 residues: CASSYSGVSLTIGYTF. DNA of the CDR3: TGTGCCAGCAGTTACTCGGGAGTTAGCCTCACCATCGGCTACACCTTC.